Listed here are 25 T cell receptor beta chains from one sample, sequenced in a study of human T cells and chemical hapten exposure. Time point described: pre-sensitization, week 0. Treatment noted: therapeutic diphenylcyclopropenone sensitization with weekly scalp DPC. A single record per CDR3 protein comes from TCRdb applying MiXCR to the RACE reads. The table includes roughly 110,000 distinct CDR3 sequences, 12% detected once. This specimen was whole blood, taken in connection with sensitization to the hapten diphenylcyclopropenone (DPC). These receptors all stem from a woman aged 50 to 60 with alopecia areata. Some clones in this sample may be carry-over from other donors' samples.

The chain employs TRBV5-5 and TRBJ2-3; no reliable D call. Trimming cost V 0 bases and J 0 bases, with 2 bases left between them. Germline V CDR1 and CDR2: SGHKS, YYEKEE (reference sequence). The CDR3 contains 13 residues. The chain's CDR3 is CASSLVSTDTQYF. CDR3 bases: TGTGCCAGCAGCTTGGTCAGCACAGATACGCAGTATTTT. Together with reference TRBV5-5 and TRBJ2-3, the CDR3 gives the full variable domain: DAGVTQSPTHLIKTRGQQVTLRCSPISGHKSVSWYQQVLGQGPQFIFQYYEKEERGRGNFPDRFSARQFPNYSSELNVNALLLGDSALYLCASSLVSTDTQYFGPGTRLTVL.

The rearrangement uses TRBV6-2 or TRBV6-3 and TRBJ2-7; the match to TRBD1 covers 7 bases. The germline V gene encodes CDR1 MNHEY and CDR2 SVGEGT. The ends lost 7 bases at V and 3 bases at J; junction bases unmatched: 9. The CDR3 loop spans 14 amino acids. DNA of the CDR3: TGTGCCAGCACACCCCACGACAGGGTCTACGAGCAGTACTTC. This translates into CASTPHDRVYEQYF.

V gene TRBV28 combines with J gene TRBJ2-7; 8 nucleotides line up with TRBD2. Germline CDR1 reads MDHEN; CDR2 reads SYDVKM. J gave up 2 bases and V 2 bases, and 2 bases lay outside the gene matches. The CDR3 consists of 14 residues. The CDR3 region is CASSLTSGTYEQYF. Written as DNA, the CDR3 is TGTGCCAGCAGTTTAACTAGCGGAACCTACGAGCAGTACTTC. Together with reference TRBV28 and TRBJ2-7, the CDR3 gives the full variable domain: DVKVTQSSRYLVKRTGEKVFLECVQDMDHENMFWYRQDPGLGLRLIYFSYDVKMKEKGDIPEGYSVSREKKERFSLILESASTNQTSMYLCASSLTSGTYEQYFGPGTRLTVT.

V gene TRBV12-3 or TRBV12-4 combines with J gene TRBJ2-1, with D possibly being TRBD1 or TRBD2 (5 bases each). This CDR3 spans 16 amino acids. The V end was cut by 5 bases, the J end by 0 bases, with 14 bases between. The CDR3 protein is CASSRRSGPSYNEQFF. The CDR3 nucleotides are TGTGCCAGCAGTCGCCGTTCGGGACCCTCCTACAATGAGCAGTTCTTC.

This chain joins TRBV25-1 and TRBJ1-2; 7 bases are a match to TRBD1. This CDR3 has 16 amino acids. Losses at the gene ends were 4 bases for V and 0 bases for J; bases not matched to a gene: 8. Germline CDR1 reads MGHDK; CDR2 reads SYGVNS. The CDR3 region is CASSGGGQPANYGYTF. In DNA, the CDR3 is TGTGCCAGCAGTGGGGGGGGACAGCCCGCTAACTATGGCTACACCTTC.

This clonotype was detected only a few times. Written as DNA, the CDR3 is TGTGCCACCAGCGGAACCTTGACAGGTTATGGCTACACCTTC. It specifies CATSGTLTGYGYTF. The chain recombines TRBV15 with TRBJ1-2; TRBD1 might be the D (6 bases). Per the germline V gene, CDR1 is LNHNV and CDR2 is YYDKDF (reference sequence). V was trimmed by 5 bases and J by 5 bases, leaving 15 bases between them. The CDR3 spans 14 residues.

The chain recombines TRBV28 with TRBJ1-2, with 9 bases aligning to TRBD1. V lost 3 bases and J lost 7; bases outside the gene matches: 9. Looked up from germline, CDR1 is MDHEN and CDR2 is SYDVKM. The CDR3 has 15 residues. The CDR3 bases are TGTGCCAGCAGTTTGTTACAGGGGGCTAGAAGTGGCTACACCTTC. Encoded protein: CASSLLQGARSGYTF.

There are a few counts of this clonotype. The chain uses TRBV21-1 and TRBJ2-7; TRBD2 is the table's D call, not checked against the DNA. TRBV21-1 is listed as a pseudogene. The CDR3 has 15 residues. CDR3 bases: TGTGCCAGCAGCCAGTCCGGCCCTGGTACGAGAAAGCAGTACTTC. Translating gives CASSQSGPGTRKQYF.

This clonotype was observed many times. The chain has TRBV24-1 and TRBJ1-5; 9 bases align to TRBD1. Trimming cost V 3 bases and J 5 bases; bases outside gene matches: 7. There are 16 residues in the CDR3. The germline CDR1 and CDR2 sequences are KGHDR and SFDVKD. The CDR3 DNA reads TGTGCCACCAGTGATGCCCCGGGACAGGGAGATCAGCCCCAGCATTTT. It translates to CATSDAPGQGDQPQHF.

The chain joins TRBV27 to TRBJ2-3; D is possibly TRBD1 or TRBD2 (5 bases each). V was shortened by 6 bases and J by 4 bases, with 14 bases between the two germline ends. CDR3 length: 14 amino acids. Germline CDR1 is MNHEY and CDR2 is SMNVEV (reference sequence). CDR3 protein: CASRPALGADTQYF. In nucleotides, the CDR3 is TGTGCCAGCAGGCCGGCCCTGGGGGCAGATACGCAGTATTTT.

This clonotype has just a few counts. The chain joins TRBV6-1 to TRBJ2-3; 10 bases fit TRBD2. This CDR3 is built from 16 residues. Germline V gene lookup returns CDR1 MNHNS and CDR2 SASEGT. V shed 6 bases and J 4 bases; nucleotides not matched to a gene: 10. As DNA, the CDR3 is TGTGCCAGCAGGAGCGGGAGGGCCGGACGTTCAGATACGCAGTATTTT. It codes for CASRSGRAGRSDTQYF.

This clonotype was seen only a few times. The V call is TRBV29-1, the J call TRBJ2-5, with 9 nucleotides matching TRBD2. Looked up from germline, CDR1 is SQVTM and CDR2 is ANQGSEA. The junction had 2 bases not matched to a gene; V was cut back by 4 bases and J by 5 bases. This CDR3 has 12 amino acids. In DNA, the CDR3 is TGCAGCGTTGTAGCGGGGGCGGAGACCCAGTACTTC. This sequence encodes CSVVAGAETQYF.

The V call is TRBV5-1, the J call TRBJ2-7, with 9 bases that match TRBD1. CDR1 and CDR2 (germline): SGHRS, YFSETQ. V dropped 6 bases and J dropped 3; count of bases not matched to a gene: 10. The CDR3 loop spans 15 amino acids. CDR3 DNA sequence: TGCGCCAGCACCTCCGCGGACAGGGGAATCTACGAGCAGTACTTC. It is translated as CASTSADRGIYEQYF.

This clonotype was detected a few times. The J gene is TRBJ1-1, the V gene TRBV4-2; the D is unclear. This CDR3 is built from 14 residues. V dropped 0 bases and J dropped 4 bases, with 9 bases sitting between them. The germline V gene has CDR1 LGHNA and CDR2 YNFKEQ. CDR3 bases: TGTGCCAGCAGCCAAGAGGCTTGGGGCACTGAAGCTTTCTTT. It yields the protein CASSQEAWGTEAFF.

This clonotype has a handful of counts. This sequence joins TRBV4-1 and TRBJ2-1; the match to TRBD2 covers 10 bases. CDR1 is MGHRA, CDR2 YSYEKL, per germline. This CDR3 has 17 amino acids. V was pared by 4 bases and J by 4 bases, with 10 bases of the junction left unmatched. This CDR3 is CASSPRTASGGYNEQFF. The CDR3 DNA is TGCGCCAGCAGCCCTCGGACGGCTAGCGGGGGATACAATGAGCAGTTCTTC.

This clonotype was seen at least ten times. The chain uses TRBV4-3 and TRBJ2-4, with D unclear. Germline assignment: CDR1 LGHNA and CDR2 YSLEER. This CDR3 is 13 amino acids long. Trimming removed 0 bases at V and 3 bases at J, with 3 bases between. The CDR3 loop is CASSQDSKNIQYF. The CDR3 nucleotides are TGCGCCAGCAGCCAAGACAGCAAAAACATTCAGTACTTC.

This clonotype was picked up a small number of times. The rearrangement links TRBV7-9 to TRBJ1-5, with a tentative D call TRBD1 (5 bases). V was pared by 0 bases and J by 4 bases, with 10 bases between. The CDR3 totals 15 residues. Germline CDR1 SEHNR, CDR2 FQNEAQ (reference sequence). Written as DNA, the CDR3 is TGTGCCAGCAGCTTAGCGGGGGGAGTTAATCAGCCCCAGCATTTT. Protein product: CASSLAGGVNQPQHF.

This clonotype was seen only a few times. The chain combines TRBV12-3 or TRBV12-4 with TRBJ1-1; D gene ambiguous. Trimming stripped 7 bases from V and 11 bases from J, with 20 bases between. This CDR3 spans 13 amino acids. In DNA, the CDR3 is TGTGCCAGCACCCTAGGCGGCAGGCGGGAGGCTTTCTTT. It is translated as CASTLGGRREAFF.

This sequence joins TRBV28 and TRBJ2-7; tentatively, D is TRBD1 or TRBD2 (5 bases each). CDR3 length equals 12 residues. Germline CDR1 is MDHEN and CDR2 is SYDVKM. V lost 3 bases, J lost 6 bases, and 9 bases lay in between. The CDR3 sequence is CASSFEGLEQYF. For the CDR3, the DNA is TGTGCCAGCAGTTTTGAGGGGCTCGAGCAGTACTTC.

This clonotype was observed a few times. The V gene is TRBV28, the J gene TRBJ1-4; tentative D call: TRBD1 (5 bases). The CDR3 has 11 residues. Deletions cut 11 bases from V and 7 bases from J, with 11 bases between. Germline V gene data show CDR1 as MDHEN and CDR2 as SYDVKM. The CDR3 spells CAARGGEKLFF. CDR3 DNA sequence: TGTGCCGCCCGCGGGGGTGAAAAACTGTTTTTT.

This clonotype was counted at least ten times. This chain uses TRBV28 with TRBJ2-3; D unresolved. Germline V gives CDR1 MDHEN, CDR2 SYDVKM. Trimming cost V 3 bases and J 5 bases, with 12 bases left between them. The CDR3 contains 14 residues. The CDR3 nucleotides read TGTGCCAGCAGTTTGGATATCGCCCAAGATACGCAGTATTTT. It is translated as CASSLDIAQDTQYF. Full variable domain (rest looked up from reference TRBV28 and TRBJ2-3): DVKVTQSSRYLVKRTGEKVFLECVQDMDHENMFWYRQDPGLGLRLIYFSYDVKMKEKGDIPEGYSVSREKKERFSLILESASTNQTSMYLCASSLDIAQDTQYFGPGTRLTVL.

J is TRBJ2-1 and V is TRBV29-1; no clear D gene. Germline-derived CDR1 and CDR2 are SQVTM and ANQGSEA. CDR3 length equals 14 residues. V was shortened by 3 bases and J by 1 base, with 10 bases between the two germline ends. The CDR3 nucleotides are TGCAGCGTTGACCGACCCCTTTCCTACAATGAGCAGTTCTTC. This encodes CSVDRPLSYNEQFF.

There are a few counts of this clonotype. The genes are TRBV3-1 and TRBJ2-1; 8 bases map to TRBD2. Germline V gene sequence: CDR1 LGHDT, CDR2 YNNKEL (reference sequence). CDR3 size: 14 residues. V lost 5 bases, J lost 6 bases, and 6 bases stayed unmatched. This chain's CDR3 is CASSNIGGANEQFF. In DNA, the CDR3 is TGTGCCAGCAGCAATATCGGGGGGGCCAATGAGCAGTTCTTC.

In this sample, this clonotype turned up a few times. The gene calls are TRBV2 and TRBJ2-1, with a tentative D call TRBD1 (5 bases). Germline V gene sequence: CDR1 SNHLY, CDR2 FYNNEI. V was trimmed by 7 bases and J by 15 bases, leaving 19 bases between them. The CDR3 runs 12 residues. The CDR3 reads CASKMIQGSRFF. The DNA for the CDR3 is TGTGCCAGCAAGATGATTCAGGGTAGTCGGTTCTTC.

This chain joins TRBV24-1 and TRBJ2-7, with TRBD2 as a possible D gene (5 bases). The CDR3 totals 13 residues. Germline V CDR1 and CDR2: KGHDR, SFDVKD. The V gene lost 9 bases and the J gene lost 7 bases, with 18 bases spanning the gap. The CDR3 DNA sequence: TGTGCCACCGCTAGAGAATACGGGGAAGAGCAGTACTTC. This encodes CATAREYGEEQYF.